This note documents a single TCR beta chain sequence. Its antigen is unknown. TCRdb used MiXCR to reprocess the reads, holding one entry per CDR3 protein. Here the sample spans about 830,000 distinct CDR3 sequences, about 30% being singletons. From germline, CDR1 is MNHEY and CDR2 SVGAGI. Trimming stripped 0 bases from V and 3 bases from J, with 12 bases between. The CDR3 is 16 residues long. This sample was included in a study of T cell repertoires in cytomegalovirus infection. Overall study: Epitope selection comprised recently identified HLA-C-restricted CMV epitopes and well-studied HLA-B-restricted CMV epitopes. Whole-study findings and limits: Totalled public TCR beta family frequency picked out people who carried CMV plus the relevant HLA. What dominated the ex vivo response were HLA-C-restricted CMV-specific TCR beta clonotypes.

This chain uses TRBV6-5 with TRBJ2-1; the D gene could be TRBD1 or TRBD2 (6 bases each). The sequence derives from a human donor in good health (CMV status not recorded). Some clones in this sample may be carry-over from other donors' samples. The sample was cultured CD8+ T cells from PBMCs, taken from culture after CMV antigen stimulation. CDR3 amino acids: CASSYSEGEVYNEQFF. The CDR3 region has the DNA TGTGCCAGCAGTTACTCTGAGGGGGAGGTCTACAATGAGCAGTTCTTC.